This T cell receptor beta chain comes out of a study of blood T cell repertoires in COVID-19. Overall study context: COVID-19 samples collected from the United States, Italy and Spain covered acute and convalescent phases.

This clone came up once. One junction end does not reproduce the germline sequence, and a read error may be involved. As handled by the study authors: It was from reference gene primer amplification that nucleated cell counts were estimated. TCRdb keeps only in-frame clones here, not all; method: immunoSEQ multiplex PCR. The V and J calls and clone size are taken from that table; D and trimming were inferred from the DNA. This sample has about 63,000 clones, with roughly 88% found just once. The sample consisted of peripheral blood. The sequence was collected from a human donor in a cohort sampled during active COVID-19.

This CDR3 reads CASRTGTGTYPYF. CDR3 in DNA: TGTGCCAGCAGGACCGGGACAGGGACTTACCCCTACTTC. This chain connects TRBV2 to TRBJ1-2; 9 positions match TRBD1. The CDR3 loop spans 13 amino acids. CDR1 is SNHLY, CDR2 FYNNEI, per germline.